This TCR beta chain was documented in a study of identical twins. Study outcomes and limitations: Partly confounded zero-insertion analyses could result from invariant MAIT and iNKT cells. Conclusions rested on cross-sectional statistics rather than following the same donors. Beta out-of-frame sequences showed weaker excess sharing between twins.

Germline CDR1 and CDR2: KGHDR and SFDVKD. The V and J ends lost 0 bases and 7 bases respectively, with 9 bases between them. The CDR3 contains 13 residues. Via MiXCR, TCRdb re-called the 5' RACE reads, giving one row per CDR3 protein. Among some 1,600,000 distinct CDR3 sequences listed, 25% to 35% were seen once. On this clonotype: The antigen is not known.

The source of this sequence is a newborn girl in good health. The chain uses TRBV24-1 and TRBJ2-7; no clear D gene. The specimen was cord blood. The CDR3 coding sequence is TGTGCCACCAGTGATTTGACCTACAATGAGCAGTACTTC. Translating gives CATSDLTYNEQYF.